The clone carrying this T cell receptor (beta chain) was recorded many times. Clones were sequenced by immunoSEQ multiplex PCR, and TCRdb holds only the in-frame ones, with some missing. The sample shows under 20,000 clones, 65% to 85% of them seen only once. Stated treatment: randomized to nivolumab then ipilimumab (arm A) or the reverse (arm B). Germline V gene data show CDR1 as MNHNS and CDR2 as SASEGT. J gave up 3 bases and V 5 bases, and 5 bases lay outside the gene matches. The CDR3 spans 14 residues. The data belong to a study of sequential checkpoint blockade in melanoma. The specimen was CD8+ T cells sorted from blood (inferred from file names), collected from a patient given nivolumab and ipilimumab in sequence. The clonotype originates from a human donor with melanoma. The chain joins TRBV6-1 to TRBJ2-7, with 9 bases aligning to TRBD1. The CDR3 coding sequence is TGTGCCAGCAGTAAAGAGGGACAGGGCTACGAGCAGTACTTC. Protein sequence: CASSKEGQGYEQYF.